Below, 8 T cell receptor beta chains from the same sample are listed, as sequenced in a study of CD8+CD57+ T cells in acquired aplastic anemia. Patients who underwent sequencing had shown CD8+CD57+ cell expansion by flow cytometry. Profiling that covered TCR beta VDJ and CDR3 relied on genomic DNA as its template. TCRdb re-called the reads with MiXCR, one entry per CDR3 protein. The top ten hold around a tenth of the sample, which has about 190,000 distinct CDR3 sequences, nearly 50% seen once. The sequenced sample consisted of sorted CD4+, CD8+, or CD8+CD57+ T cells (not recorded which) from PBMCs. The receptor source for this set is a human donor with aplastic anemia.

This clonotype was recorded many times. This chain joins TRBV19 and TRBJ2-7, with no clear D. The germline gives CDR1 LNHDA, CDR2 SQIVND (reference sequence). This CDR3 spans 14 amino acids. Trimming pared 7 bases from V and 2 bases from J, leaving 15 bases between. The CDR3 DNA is TGTGCCAGTAAAGAGTCAGGCCCGGCCTACGAGCAGTACTTC. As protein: CASKESGPAYEQYF.

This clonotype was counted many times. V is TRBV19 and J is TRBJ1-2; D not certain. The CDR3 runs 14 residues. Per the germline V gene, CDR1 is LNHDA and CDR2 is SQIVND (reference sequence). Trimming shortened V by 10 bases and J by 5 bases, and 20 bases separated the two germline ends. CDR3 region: CATADPRRLYGYTF. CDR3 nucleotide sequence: TGTGCCACCGCAGACCCCAGGAGGTTATATGGCTACACCTTC.

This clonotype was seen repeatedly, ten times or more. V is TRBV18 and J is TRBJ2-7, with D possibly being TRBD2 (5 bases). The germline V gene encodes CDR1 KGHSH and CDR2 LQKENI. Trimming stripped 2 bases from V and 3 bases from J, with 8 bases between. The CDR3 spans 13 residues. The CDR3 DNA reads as TGTGCCAGCTCACCATTGGAGGACTACGAGCAGTACTTC. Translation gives CASSPLEDYEQYF.

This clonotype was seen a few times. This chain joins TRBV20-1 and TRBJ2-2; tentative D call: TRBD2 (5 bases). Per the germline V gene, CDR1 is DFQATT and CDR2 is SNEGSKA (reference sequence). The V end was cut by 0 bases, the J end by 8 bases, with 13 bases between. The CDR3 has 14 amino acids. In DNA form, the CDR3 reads TGCAGTGCTAGAGATCTTTACGGGAATGGGGAGCTGTTTTTT. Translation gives CSARDLYGNGELFF.

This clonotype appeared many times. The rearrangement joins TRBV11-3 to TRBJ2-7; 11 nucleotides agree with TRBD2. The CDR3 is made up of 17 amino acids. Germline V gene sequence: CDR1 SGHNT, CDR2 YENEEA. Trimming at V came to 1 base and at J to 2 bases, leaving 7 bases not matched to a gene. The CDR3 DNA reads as TGTGCCAGCAGCTTAGGGATGACTAGCGGGACTACCTACGAGCAGTACTTC. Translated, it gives CASSLGMTSGTTYEQYF.

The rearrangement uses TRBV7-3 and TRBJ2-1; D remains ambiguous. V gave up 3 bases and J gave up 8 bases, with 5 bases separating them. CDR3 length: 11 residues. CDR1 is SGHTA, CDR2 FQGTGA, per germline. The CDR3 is CASSFSDEQFF. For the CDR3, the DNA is TGTGCCAGCAGCTTTAGTGATGAGCAGTTCTTC.

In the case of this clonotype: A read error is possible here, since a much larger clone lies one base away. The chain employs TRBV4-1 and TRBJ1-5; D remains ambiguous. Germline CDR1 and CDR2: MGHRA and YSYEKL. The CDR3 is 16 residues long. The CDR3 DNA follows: TGCGTCAGCAGCCAAGAAGGGTACACTCGCAATCAGCCCCAGCATTTT. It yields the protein CVSSQEGYTRNQPQHF.

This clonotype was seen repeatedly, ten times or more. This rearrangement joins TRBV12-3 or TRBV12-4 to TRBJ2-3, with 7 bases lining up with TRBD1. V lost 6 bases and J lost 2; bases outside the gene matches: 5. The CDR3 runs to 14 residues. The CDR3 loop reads CASRWDSNTDTQYF. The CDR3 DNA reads TGTGCCAGCAGATGGGACAGCAACACAGATACGCAGTATTTT.